The rows below give T cell receptor beta chains drawn from one sample of a study of cytomegalovirus exposure and HLA in healthy donors. TCRdb keeps only in-frame clones here, not all; method: immunoSEQ multiplex PCR. The profile shows about 140,000 clones, almost 80% of them singletons. Input material: PBMCs. Receptors were obtained from a man younger than 35 in good health and CMV-seronegative. The CDR3 runs from the conserved cysteine through the conserved F or W. Fields, in order: V gene, D gene, J gene, clone size, CDR3 DNA, CDR3 protein. D genes are given only for firm matches. Rows may omit the clone size; those that give it use once, few, many or a size class.

>TRBV6-5|NA|TRBJ1-6|NA
TGTGCCAGCAGTCCCAGCAGGGGAAATTCACCCCTCCACTTT
CASSPSRGNSPLHF
>TRBV6-1|NA|TRBJ2-5|NA
TGTGCCAGCGGGCAGGGAAAAGAGACCCAGTACTTC
CASGQGKETQYF
>TRBV7-2|TRBD2|TRBJ2-7|NA
TGTGCCAGCAGCCGCGTTAAGGGACTAGCGTACGAGCAGTACTTC
CASSRVKGLAYEQYF
>TRBV18|TRBD1|TRBJ1-2|NA
TGTGCCAGCTCACCCGGGACAGGGCAACGGGGCTACACCTTC
CASSPGTGQRGYTF
>TRBV19|NA|TRBJ1-4|NA
TGTGCCAGTCGGCCCGGGGCTGGGAGGGATCCTAATGAAAAACTGTTTTTT
CASRPGAGRDPNEKLFF
>TRBV5-1|TRBD2|TRBJ2-1|few
TGCGCCAGCAGCCCGGGACTAGCGGACAATGAGCAGTTCTTC
CASSPGLADNEQFF
>TRBV27|NA|TRBJ2-3|NA
TGTGCCAGCAGTTTATCGTTTACAGGGAGCACAGATACGCAGTATTTT
CASSLSFTGSTDTQYF
>TRBV18|NA|TRBJ1-2|NA
TGTGCCAGCTCACCGAACAGGGTTGACTATGGCTACACCTTC
CASSPNRVDYGYTF
>TRBV10-3|NA|TRBJ1-3|NA
TGTGCCATCAGTGAGTCAGGTTCTAGCTCTGGAAACACCATATATTTT
CAISESGSSSGNTIYF
>TRBV7-9|TRBD1|TRBJ1-4|NA
TGTGCCAGCAGCTTCGGGACAGGGCGCGAAAAACTGTTTTTT
CASSFGTGREKLFF
>TRBV30|TRBD1|TRBJ1-1|few
TGTGCCTGGAAATGGCAGGGGGTGTTTACTGAAGCTTTCTTT
CAWKWQGVFTEAFF
>TRBV25-1|TRBD1|TRBJ1-1|few
TGTGCCAGCAGCTATAACAGGGGAGCTTTCTTT
CASSYNRGAFF
>TRBV6-1|NA|TRBJ1-5|NA
TGTGCCAGCAGATCCGGGAGGGCTCAGCCCCAGCATTTT
CASRSGRAQPQHF
>TRBV7-9|TRBD2|TRBJ2-7|NA
TGTGCCAGCAGCTGGGGCGGGGGGGCTTTCGAGCAGTACTTC
CASSWGGGAFEQYF
>TRBV12-2|NA|TRBJ2-7|NA
TGTGCAAGTCGCTTAGGGGCGGGGTCGCTTAACTACGAGCAGTACTTC
CASRLGAGSLNYEQYF
>TRBV7-6|TRBD1|TRBJ1-5|NA
TGTGCCAGCAGCTTAGCGCCGGGACAGGGAGGCAATCAGCCCCAGCATTTT
CASSLAPGQGGNQPQHF
>TRBV2|TRBD1|TRBJ1-1|NA
TGTGCCAGCCGACAGGGGGCCCGGAATATAAGGGCTTTCTTT
CASRQGARNIRAFF
>TRBV4-3|NA|TRBJ1-6|NA
TGCGCCAGCAGCCTCACTGGGCCTGAGGGATCACCCCTCCACTTT
CASSLTGPEGSPLHF
>TRBV13|TRBD2|TRBJ2-4|once
TGTGCCAGCAGCTTAGGACTAGCGGGTAAAAACATTCAGTACTTC
CASSLGLAGKNIQYF
>TRBV13|NA|TRBJ2-7|NA
TGTGCCAGCAGCTGGAAGGGGGTCTCTAAGTTCGAGCAGTACTTC
CASSWKGVSKFEQYF
>TRBV6-6|NA|TRBJ1-2|NA
TGTGCCAGCAGAGAAGGGGGGGGCTCCTATGGCTACACCTTC
CASREGGGSYGYTF
>TRBV19|NA|TRBJ1-2|NA
TGTGCCAGTAGTACGGGGATCTACTATGGCTACACCTTC
CASSTGIYYGYTF
>TRBV5-1|TRBD1|TRBJ2-2|NA
TGCGCCAGCAGCCGGACATCGACAGGGGTGGACACCGGGGAGCTGTTTTTT
CASSRTSTGVDTGELFF
>TRBV6-6|TRBD1|TRBJ1-1|NA
TGTGCCAGCAGTGCACGGACAGGCGTCACTGAAGCTTTCTTT
CASSARTGVTEAFF
>TRBV2|NA|TRBJ1-6|NA
TGTGCCAGCACCTTAACCGAGGGCGGGGTTAACCCCCTCCACTTT
CASTLTEGGVNPLHF
>TRBV27|TRBD1|TRBJ2-1|NA
TGTGCCAGCAGTTTTCCGGACAGGGGGCCCTACAATGAGCAGTTCTTC
CASSFPDRGPYNEQFF
>TRBV9|TRBD2|TRBJ2-7|NA
TGTGCCAGCAGCGCCACCGGGACTAGCGGGGGCGAGCAGTACTTC
CASSATGTSGGEQYF
>TRBV7-2|TRBD1|TRBJ1-2|NA
TGTGCCAGCAGCCCAAGGACAGGGGGCTACTATGGCTACACCTTC
CASSPRTGGYYGYTF
>TRBV7-9|NA|TRBJ1-4|NA
TGTGCCAGCAGCTCAGTGCGGGGGGCCAAGGAAAAACTGTTTTTT
CASSSVRGAKEKLFF
>TRBV7-9|NA|TRBJ2-6|once
TGTGCCAGCAGCTTAGGAGGACACTTCTCTGGGGCCAACGTCCTGACTTTC
CASSLGGHFSGANVLTF
>TRBV5-6|TRBD1|TRBJ2-2|NA
TGTGCCAGCAGCTTCGGACAGGCGAACACCGGGGAGCTGTTTTTT
CASSFGQANTGELFF
>TRBV30|TRBD1|TRBJ1-2|NA
TGTGCCTGGTGGACAGGGCTACCTCCTAACTATGGCTACACCTTC
CAWWTGLPPNYGYTF
>TRBV6-5|NA|TRBJ2-2|NA
TGTGCCAGCAGACCTCCTAGCCGTGTACCCGGGGAGCTGTTTTTT
CASRPPSRVPGELFF
>TRBV5-1|TRBD1|TRBJ1-2|NA
TGCGCCAGCAGCTCGGACAGGCCTACAGGCTACACCTTC
CASSSDRPTGYTF
>TRBV7-7|TRBD2|TRBJ2-3|few
TGTGCTAGCAGCTTAGGCGGGGGGATAATAGATACGCAGTATTTT
CASSLGGGIIDTQYF
>TRBV9|NA|TRBJ2-5|NA
TGTGCCAGCAGCGTGCACACAGGGATGGAGACCCAGTACTTC
CASSVHTGMETQYF
>TRBV4-3|NA|TRBJ2-2|NA
TGCGCCAGCAGCCAAGACTCAGGGGTGGACACCGGGGAGCTGTTTTTT
CASSQDSGVDTGELFF
>TRBV4-3|NA|TRBJ2-6|NA
TGCGCCAGCAGCCAAACCACAGGGCCTGGGGCCAACGTCCTGACTTTC
CASSQTTGPGANVLTF
>TRBV5-6|NA|TRBJ2-6|NA
TGTGCCAGCAGCTCCCAAGGAGGAGCGCTCTCTGGGGCCAACGTCCTGACTTTC
CASSSQGGALSGANVLTF
>TRBV2|NA|TRBJ2-7|NA
TGTGCCAGCATAGGCAGGGTGGCGACCTACGAGCAGTACTTC
CASIGRVATYEQYF
>TRBV7-6|NA|TRBJ1-1|NA
TGTGCCAGCAGCCATGCGGTAAACACTGAAGCTTTCTTT
CASSHAVNTEAFF
>TRBV7-2|NA|TRBJ1-4|NA
TGTGCCAGCAGCTTAATTGAGTCGAGGAATGAAAAACTGTTTTTT
CASSLIESRNEKLFF
>TRBV5-1|NA|TRBJ1-6|NA
TGCGCCAGCAGCTTGGCCGTAGACGGCAGGGGATCACCCCTCCACTTT
CASSLAVDGRGSPLHF
>TRBV28|NA|TRBJ2-3|NA
TGTGCCAGCAGTTTAGTCCCCAGGGGGGCAGATACGCAGTATTTT
CASSLVPRGADTQYF
>TRBV7-9|NA|TRBJ1-1|NA
TGTGCCAGCAGCTTAGAAGTCGTAGGGACAGAAGCTTTCTTT
CASSLEVVGTEAFF
>TRBV6-5|NA|TRBJ2-1|once
TGTGCCAGCAGTTACTCAGGGTCGGCAGGGGATGAGCAGTTCTTC
CASSYSGSAGDEQFF
>TRBV4-3|NA|TRBJ1-4|NA
TGCGCCAGCAGCCAGGTGGACTTACCTGGGAAACTGTTTTTT
CASSQVDLPGKLFF
>TRBV5-1|TRBD1|TRBJ1-6|NA
TGCGCCAGCAGCCGAAGTGGACAGGGGGATAATTCACCCCTCCACTTT
CASSRSGQGDNSPLHF
>TRBV2|NA|TRBJ1-2|few
TGTGCCAGCAGTGTGGGAGGTCCCCGCTATGGCTACACCTTC
CASSVGGPRYGYTF
>TRBV18|TRBD1|TRBJ1-1|once
TGTGCCAGCTCACCCGGACAGGGGGCTGAATTTGCTGAAGCTTTCTTT
CASSPGQGAEFAEAFF
>TRBV4-1|TRBD2|TRBJ2-7|once
TGCGCCAGCAGCCAAGGGGCGGGGGACGAGCAGTACTTC
CASSQGAGDEQYF
>TRBV7-2|NA|TRBJ2-7|NA
TGTGCCAGCAGCTTTGTACAAGCCTACGAGCAGTACTTC
CASSFVQAYEQYF
>TRBV13|TRBD1|TRBJ1-6|NA
TGTGCCAGCAGCACGAACCGGGACAGATTGAATTCACCCCTCCACTTT
CASSTNRDRLNSPLHF
>TRBV2|TRBD1|TRBJ1-1|NA
TGTGCCAGCCGACAGGGGGCCCGGAATAGAAGGGCTTTCTTT
CASRQGARNRRAFF
>TRBV5-4|NA|TRBJ1-2|once
TGTGCCAGCAGCTTGTCGGGGTTAGCTAACTATGGCTACACCTTC
CASSLSGLANYGYTF
>TRBV7-8|NA|TRBJ1-3|NA
TGTGCCAGCAGCTTAGAGGCGGCTGGAAACACCATATATTTT
CASSLEAAGNTIYF